This record covers a single T cell receptor beta chain. This clonotype came up a few times. This receptor's antigen is unknown. One base away there is no much larger clone; base qualities are not given. The CDR3, cysteine through phenylalanine, is 16 amino acids long. Just the 48-base CDR3 DNA is kept, in frame starting at base 1. CDR1 and CDR2 are drawn from the germline V gene: SGHRS, YFSETQ. The germline V and J ends show losses of 4 bases and 8 bases respectively, and no gene match explains 11 bases of the junction. This sample was included in a study of post-analysis software for immune sequencing data (dated by TCRdb to between 2015 and 2017). Turning to the overall study: Disease courses on record covered relapsing-remitting, secondary progressive and progressive-relapsing multiple sclerosis, though some patients had no subtype annotation. A subset of samples was prepared in parallel using single-end sample barcoding, then pooled and co-amplified after Illumina adapter ligation. Patient repertoires were compared against about a dozen previously published healthy control repertoires from donors aged about 6 to 26 years.

The library was built by means of PCR. Instrument used: Illumina HiSeq 2500. To reduce PCR and sequencing biases, unique molecular identifiers were built into the TCR beta cDNA libraries. Roughly 0.5 million cDNA molecules were obtained per 1 to 10 million input T cells, so each molecule approximated one T cell. The patient libraries were prepared and sequenced with the same protocol used for the earlier healthy control dataset. Samples belonging to the same batch were prepared together, multiplexed and sequenced on a shared HiSeq lane. In the original analysis: MIGEC handled the raw barcoded reads, throwing out single-read molecular identifier groups before consensus assembly and CDR3 extraction. Clonotype tables were post-analysed with VDJtools, normalizing diversity by down-sampling all datasets to the smallest sample size. In repertoire overlap clustering, CDR3 amino acid sequences, but not nucleotide sequences, were matched to correct batch-related cross-sample contamination. TCRdb reran the public reads through fastp at Q25 and MiXCR, keeping productive beta chains. Rows matching on CDR3 protein sequence are summarized as one entry with the most common DNA and genes. The V and J calls were determined by TCRdb, not by the authors. Within this sample are around 700,000 distinct CDR3 sequences, with 59% of them counted one time only. Jointly, the top ten make up approximately 10% of the sample.

To demonstrate the VDJtools post-analysis software, TCR beta repertoires were profiled from the peripheral blood of more than 10 young patients with multiple sclerosis. The patients with multiple sclerosis were children and adolescents between roughly 6 and 17 years of age. Overall results and qualifications from the work: Significantly lower normalized Chao1 diversity was found in multiple sclerosis patients than in controls, suggesting substantial peripheral T-cell clonal expansion. Patients showed significantly higher frequencies than controls for about five TRBV segments, among them TRBV5-6, TRBV5-1 and TRBV20-1. Direct clustering with F measure revealed strong co-clustering of samples prepared in the same batch, which led to a batch-effect correction. The control group was slightly older than the multiple sclerosis patient group.

The material sequenced was blood. This TCR came from a girl aged 2 to 9 with multiple sclerosis. Here the chain combines TRBV5-1 and TRBJ2-1, and 11 bases in between align with TRBD2. The DNA sequence follows: TGCGCCAGCAGCCCCCTCGGACTAGCGGGTGAATATGAGCAGTTCTTC. Protein translation: CASSPLGLAGEYEQFF.